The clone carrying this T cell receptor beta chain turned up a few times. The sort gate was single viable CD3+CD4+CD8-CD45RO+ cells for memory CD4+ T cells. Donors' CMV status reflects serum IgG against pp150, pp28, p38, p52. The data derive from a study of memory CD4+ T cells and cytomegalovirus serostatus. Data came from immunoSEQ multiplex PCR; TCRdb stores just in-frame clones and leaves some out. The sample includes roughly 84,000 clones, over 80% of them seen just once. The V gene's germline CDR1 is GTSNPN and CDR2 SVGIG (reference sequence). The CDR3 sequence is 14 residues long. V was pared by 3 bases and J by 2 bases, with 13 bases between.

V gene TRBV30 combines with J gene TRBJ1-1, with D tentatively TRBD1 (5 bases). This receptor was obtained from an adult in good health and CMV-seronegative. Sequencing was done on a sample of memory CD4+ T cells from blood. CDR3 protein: CAWSEGRKNTEAFF. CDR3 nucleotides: TGTGCCTGGAGCGAGGGACGGAAAAACACTGAAGCTTTCTTT. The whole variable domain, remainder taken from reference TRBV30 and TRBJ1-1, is SQTIHQWPATLVQPVGSPLSLECTVEGTSNPNLYWYRQAAGRGLQLLFYSVGIGQISSEVPQNLSASRPQDRQFILSSKKLLLSDSGFYLCAWSEGRKNTEAFFGQGTRLTVV.